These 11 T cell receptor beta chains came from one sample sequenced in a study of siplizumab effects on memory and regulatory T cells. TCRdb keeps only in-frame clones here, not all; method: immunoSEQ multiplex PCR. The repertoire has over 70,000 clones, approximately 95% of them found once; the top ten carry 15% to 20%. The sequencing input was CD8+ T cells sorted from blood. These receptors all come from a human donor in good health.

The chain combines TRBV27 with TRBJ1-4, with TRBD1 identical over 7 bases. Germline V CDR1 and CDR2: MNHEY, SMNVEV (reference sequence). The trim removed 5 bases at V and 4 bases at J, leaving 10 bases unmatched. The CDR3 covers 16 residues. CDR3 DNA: TGTGCCAGCAGTGCCAGCACAGGGGAAATTAATGAAAAACTGTTTTTT. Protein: CASSASTGEINEKLFF.

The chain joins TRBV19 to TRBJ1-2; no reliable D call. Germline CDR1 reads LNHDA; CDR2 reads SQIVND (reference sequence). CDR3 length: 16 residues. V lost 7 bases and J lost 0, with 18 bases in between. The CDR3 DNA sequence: TGTGCCAGTACAGTAGGATTAGGCTTAGCTAACTATGGCTACACCTTC. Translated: CASTVGLGLANYGYTF.

The CDR3 reads CASSQREMNTGELFF. CDR3 sequence (DNA): TGTGCCAGCAGCCAGCGGGAAATGAACACCGGGGAGCTGTTTTTT. The rearrangement links TRBV4-2 to TRBJ2-2; D may be TRBD2 (6 bases). Germline CDR1 is LGHNA and CDR2 is YNFKEQ. Trimming removed 3 bases at V and 1 base at J, with 9 bases between. This CDR3 is built from 15 residues.

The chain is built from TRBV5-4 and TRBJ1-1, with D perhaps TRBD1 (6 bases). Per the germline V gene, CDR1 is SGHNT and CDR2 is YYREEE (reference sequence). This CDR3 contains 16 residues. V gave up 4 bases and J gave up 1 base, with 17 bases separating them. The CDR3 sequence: CASSPGGQGPNTEAFF. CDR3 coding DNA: TGTGCCAGCAGCCCCGGGGGTCAGGGGCCGAACACTGAAGCTTTCTTT.

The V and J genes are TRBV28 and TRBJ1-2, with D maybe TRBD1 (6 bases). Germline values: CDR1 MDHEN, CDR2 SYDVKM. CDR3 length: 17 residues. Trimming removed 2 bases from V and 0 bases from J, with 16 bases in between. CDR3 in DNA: TGTGCCAGCAGTTTAATCCGGGGGCGCCGGGCTAACTATGGCTACACCTTC. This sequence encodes CASSLIRGRRANYGYTF.

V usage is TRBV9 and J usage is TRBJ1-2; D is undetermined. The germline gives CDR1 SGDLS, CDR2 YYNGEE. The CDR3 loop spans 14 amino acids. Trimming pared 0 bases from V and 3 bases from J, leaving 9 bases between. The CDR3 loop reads CASSVDLRDYGYTF. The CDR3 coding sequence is TGTGCCAGCAGCGTAGATCTACGGGACTATGGCTACACCTTC. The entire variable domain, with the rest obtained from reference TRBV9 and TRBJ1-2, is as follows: DSGVTQTPKHLITATGQRVTLRCSPRSGDLSVYWYQQSLDQGLQFLIQYYNGEERAKGNILERFSAQQFPDLHSELNLSSLELGDSALYFCASSVDLRDYGYTFGSGTRLTVV.

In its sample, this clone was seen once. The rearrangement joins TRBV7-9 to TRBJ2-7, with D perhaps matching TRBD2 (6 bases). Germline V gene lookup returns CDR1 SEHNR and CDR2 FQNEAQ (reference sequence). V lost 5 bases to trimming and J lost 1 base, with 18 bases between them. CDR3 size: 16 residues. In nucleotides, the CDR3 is TGTGCCAGCAGCCCGCGGCGGGGCGATGGGTCCTACGAGCAGTACTTC. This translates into CASSPRRGDGSYEQYF.

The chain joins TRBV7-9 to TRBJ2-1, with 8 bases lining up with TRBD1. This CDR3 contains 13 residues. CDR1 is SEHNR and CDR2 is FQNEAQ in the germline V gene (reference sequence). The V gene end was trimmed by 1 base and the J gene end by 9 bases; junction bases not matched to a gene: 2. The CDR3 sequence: CASSLEDRAEQFF. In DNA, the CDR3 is TGTGCCAGCAGCTTAGAGGACAGGGCTGAGCAGTTCTTC.

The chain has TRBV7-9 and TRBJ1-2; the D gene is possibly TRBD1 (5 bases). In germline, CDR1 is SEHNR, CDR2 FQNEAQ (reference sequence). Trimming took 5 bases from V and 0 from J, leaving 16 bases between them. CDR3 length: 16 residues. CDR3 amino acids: CASSPPGHPTNYGYTF. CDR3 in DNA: TGTGCCAGCAGCCCCCCGGGGCACCCTACTAACTATGGCTACACCTTC.

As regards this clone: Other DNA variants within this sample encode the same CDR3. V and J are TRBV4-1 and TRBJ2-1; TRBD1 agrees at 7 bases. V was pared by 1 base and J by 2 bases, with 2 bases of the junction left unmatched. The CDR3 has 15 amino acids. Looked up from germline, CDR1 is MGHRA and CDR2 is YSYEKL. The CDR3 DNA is TGCGCCAGCAGCCAAGCGAGGGGGCCCTACAATGAGCAGTTCTTC. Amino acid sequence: CASSQARGPYNEQFF.

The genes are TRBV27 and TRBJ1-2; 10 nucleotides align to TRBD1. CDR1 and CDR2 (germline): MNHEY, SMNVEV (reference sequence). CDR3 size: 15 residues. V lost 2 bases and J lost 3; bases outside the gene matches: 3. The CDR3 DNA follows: TGTGCCAGCAGTTTACACGGGACAGGGGACTATGGCTACACCTTC. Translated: CASSLHGTGDYGYTF.